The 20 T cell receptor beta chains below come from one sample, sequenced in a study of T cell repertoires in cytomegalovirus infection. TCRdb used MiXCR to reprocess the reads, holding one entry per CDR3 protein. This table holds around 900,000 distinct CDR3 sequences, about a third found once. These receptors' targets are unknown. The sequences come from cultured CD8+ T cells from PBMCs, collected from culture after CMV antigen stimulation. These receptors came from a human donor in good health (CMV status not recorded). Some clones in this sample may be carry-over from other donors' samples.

CDR3 sequence: CANGRDRGPRDTGELFF. CDR3 nucleotide sequence: TGTGCCAACGGTCGGGACAGGGGACCCAGGGACACCGGGGAGCTGTTTTTT. The V and J genes are TRBV7-9 and TRBJ2-2; 10 bases agree with TRBD1. The CDR3 runs 17 residues. After removal of 10 bases from V and 3 bases from J, the junction contained 14 bases not matched to a gene. Germline V CDR1 and CDR2: SEHNR, FQNEAQ (reference sequence).

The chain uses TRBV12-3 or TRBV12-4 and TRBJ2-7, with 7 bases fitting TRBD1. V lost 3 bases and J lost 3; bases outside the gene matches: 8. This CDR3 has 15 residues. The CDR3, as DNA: TGTGCCAGCAGTTTTCAGGGGGACAGAGACTACGAGCAGTACTTC. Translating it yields CASSFQGDRDYEQYF.

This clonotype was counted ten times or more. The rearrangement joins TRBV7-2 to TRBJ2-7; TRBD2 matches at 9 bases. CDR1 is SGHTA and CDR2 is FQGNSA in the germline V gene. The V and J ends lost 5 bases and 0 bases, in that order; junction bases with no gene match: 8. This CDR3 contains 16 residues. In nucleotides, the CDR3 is TGTGCCAGCAGCCCCCCTAGCGGGGTTCTCTCCTACGAGCAGTACTTC. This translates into CASSPPSGVLSYEQYF.

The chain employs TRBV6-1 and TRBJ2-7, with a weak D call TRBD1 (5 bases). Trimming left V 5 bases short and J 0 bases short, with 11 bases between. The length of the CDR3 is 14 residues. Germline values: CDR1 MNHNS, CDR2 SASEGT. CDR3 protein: CASSYNRYSYEQYV. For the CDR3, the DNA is TGTGCCAGCAGTTACAACAGGTACTCCTACGAGCAGTACGTC.

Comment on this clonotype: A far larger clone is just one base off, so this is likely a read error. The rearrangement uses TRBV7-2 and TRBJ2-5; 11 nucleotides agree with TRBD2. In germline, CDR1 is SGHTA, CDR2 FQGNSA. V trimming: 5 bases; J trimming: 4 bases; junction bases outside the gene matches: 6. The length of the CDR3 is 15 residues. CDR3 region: CTSSLSGGAGETQYF. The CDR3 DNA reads TGTACCAGCAGCCTTAGCGGGGGGGCCGGAGAGACCCAGTACTTC.

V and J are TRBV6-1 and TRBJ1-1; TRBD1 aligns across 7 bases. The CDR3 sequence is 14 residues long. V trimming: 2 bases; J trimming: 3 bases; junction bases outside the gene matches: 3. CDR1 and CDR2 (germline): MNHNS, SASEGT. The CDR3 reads CASSELGGHTEAFF. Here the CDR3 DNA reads TGTGCCAGCAGTGAATTAGGGGGCCACACTGAAGCTTTCTTT.

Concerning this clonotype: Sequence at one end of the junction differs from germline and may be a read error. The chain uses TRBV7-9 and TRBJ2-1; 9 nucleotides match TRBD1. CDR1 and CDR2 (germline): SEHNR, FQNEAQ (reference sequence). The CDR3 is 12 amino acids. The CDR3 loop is CASSLGDRERIF. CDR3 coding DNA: TGTGCCAGCAGCTTAGGGGACAGGGAAAGGATCTTC.

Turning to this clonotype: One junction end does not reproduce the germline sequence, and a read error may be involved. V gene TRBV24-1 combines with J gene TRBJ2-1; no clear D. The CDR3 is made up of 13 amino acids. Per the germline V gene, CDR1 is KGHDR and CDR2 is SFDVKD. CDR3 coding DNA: TGTACCACCGCACGCAGCTCCTACAATGAGCAGTTCTTC. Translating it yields CTTARSSYNEQFF.

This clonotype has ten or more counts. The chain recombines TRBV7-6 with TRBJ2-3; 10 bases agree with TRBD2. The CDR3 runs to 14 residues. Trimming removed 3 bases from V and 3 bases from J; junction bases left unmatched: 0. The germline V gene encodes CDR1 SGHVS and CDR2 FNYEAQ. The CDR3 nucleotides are TGTGCCAGCAGCTTGACTAGCGGGACAGATACGCAGTATTTT. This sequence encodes CASSLTSGTDTQYF.

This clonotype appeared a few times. In DNA form, the CDR3 reads TGTGCCAGCATAGCGGGGGAAACTAACACCGGGGAGCTGTTTTTT. This gives the protein CASIAGETNTGELFF. The V call is TRBV7-6, the J call TRBJ2-2; 9 positions agree with TRBD2. The V gene end was trimmed by 7 bases and the J gene end by 2 bases; junction bases not matched to a gene: 5. Looked up from germline, CDR1 is SGHVS and CDR2 is FNYEAQ. This CDR3 comprises 15 residues. The full variable domain, its missing parts supplied by reference TRBV7-6 and TRBJ2-2, is GAGVSQSPRYKVTKRGQDVALRCDPISGHVSLYWYRQALGQGPEFLTYFNYEAQQDKSGLPNDRFSAERPEGSISTLTIQRTEQRDSAMYRCASIAGETNTGELFFGEGSRLTVL.

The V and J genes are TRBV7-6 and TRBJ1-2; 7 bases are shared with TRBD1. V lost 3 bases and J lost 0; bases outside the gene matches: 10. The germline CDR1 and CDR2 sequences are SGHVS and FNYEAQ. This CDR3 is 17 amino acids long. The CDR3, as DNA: TGTGCCAGCAGCTTTGGGGAAATAGGGGGCGCTAACTATGGCTACACCTTC. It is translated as CASSFGEIGGANYGYTF.

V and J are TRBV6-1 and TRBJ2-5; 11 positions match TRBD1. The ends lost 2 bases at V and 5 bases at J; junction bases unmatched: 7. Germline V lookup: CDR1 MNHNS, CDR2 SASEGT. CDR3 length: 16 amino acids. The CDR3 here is CASSEKDRGLRETQYF. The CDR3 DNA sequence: TGTGCCAGCAGTGAAAAGGACAGGGGGCTTCGGGAGACCCAGTACTTC.

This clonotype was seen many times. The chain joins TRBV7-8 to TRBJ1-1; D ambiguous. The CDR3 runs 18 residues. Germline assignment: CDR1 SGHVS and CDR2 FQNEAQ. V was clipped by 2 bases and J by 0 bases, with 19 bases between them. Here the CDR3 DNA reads TGTGCCAGCAGCTTAAAAGTACGAATAAGGAACATGAACACTGAAGCTTTCTTT. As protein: CASSLKVRIRNMNTEAFF.

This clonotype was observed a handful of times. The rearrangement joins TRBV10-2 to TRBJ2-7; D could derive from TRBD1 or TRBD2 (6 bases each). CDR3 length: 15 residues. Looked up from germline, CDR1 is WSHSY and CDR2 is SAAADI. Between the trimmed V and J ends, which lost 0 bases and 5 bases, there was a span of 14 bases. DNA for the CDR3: TGCGCCAGCAGTGAGTCGGGGGGCCTGAGGAACGAGCAGTACGTC. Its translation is CASSESGGLRNEQYV.

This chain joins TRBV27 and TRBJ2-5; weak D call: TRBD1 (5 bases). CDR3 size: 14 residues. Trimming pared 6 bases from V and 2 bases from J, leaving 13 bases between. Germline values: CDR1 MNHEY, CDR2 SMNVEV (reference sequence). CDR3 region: CASRPFGAQETQYF. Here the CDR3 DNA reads TGTGCCAGCAGGCCCTTTGGGGCTCAAGAGACCCAGTACTTC.

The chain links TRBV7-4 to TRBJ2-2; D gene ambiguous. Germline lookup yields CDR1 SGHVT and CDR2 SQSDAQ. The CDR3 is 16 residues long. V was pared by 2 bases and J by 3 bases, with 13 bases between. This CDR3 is CASSLSATVDTGELFF. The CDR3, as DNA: TGTGCCAGCAGCTTATCTGCCACCGTGGACACCGGGGAGCTGTTTTTT. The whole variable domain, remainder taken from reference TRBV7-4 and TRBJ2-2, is GAGVSQSPRYKVAKRGRDVALRCDSISGHVTLYWYRQTLGQGSEVLTYSQSDAQRDKSGRPSGRFSAERPERSVSTLKIQRTEQGDSAVYLCASSLSATVDTGELFFGEGSRLTVL.

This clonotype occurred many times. The CDR3 nucleotides are TGTGCCAGCAGCTCCTCCCTAGAGGCCCGCCCGGGTGAGCAGTTCTTC. Protein: CASSSSLEARPGEQFF. The V and J genes are TRBV7-6 and TRBJ2-1; D call uncertain. There are 16 residues in the CDR3. The V end was cut by 4 bases, the J end by 9 bases, with 22 bases between. The germline V gene encodes CDR1 SGHVS and CDR2 FNYEAQ. Together with reference TRBV7-6 and TRBJ2-1, the CDR3 gives the full variable domain: GAGVSQSPRYKVTKRGQDVALRCDPISGHVSLYWYRQALGQGPEFLTYFNYEAQQDKSGLPNDRFSAERPEGSISTLTIQRTEQRDSAMYRCASSSSLEARPGEQFFGPGTRLTVL.

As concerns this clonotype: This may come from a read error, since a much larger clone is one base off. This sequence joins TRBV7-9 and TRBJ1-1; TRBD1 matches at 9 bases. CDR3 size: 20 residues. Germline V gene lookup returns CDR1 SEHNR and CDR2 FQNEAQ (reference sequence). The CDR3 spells CASSTNGANRDRGRNTESFF. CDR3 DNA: TGTGCCAGCTCCACTAACGGAGCGAACCGTGACAGGGGGAGGAACACTGAATCTTTCTTT. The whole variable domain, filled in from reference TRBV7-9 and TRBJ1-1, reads DTGVSQNPRHKITKRGQNVTFRCDPISEHNRLYWYRQTLGQGPEFLTYFQNEAQLEKSRLLSDRFSAERPKGSFSTLEIQRTEQGDSAMYLCASSTNGANRDRGRNTESFFGQGTRLTVV.

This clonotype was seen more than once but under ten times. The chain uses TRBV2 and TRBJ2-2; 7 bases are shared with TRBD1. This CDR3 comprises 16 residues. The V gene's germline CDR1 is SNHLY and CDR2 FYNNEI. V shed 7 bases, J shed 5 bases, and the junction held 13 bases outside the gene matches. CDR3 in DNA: TGTGCCAGCATTCACAGGGGAACAGAAGGAACCGGGGAGCTGTTTTTT. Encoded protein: CASIHRGTEGTGELFF.

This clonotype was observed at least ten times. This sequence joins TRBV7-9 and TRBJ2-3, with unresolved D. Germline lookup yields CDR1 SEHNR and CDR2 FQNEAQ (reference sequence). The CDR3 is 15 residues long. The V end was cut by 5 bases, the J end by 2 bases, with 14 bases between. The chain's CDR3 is CASSLDWTSTDTQYF. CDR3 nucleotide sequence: TGTGCCAGCAGCCTTGACTGGACCTCCACAGATACGCAGTATTTT.